The 5 T cell receptor beta chains listed next were all sequenced from one sample in a study of T cell responses to AZD1222 COVID-19 vaccine. Generated by immunoSEQ multiplex PCR, the TCRdb table keeps only in-frame clones and is missing some. Among about 100,000 clones listed, about 89% were seen once. The sequences come from peripheral blood, collected 28 days after the second AZD1222 dose. These TCRs come from an adult who received the AZD1222 COVID-19 vaccine.

The chain employs TRBV12-3 or TRBV12-4 and TRBJ1-4; perhaps TRBD1 as D (5 bases). The germline V and J ends were trimmed by 4 bases and 11 bases, with 14 bases remaining between them. The CDR3 is 13 amino acids. The CDR3 here is CASSSNRDVKLFF. CDR3 in DNA: TGTGCCAGCAGTTCCAACCGGGACGTGAAACTGTTTTTT.

This clone was recorded only once. This rearrangement joins TRBV19 to TRBJ1-1, with a weak D call TRBD1 (5 bases). CDR3 length: 17 amino acids. Trimming pared 3 bases from V and 6 bases from J, leaving 23 bases between. Germline assignment: CDR1 LNHDA and CDR2 SQIVND (reference sequence). CDR3 loop: CASSMGVLNFGFAEAFF. The CDR3 DNA reads as TGTGCCAGTAGTATGGGGGTTCTGAACTTTGGATTCGCTGAAGCTTTCTTT.

The chain couples TRBV27 to TRBJ1-1; 9 nucleotides agree with TRBD1. Trimming took 3 bases from V and 1 from J; bases not matched to a gene: 12. CDR3 size: 18 residues. Germline-derived CDR1 and CDR2 are MNHEY and SMNVEV (reference sequence). As DNA, the CDR3 is TGTGCCAGCAGTTTGGGGCTATACAGGGGGCGGTGGAACACTGAAGCTTTCTTT. Translating gives CASSLGLYRGRWNTEAFF.

The chain employs TRBV12-3 or TRBV12-4 and TRBJ2-3; D is unclear. This CDR3 region has 11 residues. V was trimmed by 6 bases and J by 4 bases, leaving 5 bases between them. In nucleotides, the CDR3 is TGTGCCAGCAGCCCCTCAGATACGCAGTATTTT. It encodes CASSPSDTQYF.

The chain links TRBV5-1 to TRBJ2-7, with D uncertain. Germline lookup yields CDR1 SGHRS and CDR2 YFSETQ. CDR3 length equals 10 residues. V lost 10 bases and J lost 3, with 8 bases in between. Written as DNA, the CDR3 is TGCGCCTATAAGCTCTACGAGCAGTACTTC. Protein sequence: CAYKLYEQYF.